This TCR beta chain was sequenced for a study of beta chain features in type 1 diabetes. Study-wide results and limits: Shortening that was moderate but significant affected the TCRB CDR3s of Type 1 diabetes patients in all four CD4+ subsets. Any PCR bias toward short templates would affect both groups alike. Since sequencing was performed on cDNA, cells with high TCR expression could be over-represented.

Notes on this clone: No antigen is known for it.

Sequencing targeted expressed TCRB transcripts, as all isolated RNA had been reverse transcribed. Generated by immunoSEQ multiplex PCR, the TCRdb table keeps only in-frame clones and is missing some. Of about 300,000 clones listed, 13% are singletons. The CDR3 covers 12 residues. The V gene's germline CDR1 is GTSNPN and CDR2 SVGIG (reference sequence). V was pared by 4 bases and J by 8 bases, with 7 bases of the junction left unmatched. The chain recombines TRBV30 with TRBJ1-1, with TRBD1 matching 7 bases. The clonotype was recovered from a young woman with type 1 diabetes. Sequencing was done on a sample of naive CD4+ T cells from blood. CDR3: CAWTPGTVEAFF. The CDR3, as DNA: TGTGCCTGGACCCCTGGGACAGTAGAAGCTTTCTTT.